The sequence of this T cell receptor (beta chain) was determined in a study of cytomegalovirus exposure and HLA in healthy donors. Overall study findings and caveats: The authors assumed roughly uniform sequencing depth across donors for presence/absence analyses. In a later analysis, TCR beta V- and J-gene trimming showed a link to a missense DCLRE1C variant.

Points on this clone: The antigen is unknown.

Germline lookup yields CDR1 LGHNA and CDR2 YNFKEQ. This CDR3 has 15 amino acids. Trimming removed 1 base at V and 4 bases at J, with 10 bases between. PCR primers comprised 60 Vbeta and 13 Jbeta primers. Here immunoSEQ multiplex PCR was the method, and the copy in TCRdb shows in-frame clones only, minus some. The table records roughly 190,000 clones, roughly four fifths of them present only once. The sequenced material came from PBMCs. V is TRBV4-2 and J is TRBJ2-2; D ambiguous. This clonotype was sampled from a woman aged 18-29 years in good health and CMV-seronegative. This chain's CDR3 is CASSQVGRPTGELFF. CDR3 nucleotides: TGTGCCAGCAGCCAAGTGGGCAGGCCCACCGGGGAGCTGTTTTTT.